Sequencing of this TCR beta chain was carried out in a study of Ad26.COV2.S vaccination and SARS-CoV-2 variants. Points from the study as a whole: In vaccinated individuals, spike-specific CD8+ and CD4+ T cell responses reportedly displayed substantial breadth.

Assay: immunoSEQ multiplex PCR; the TCRdb copy retains only in-frame clones and omits some. The sample gives about 350,000 clones, around 89% of which show up once; approximately 5% is in the top ten. Per germline, CDR1 SEHNR and CDR2 FQNEAQ (reference sequence). Trimming at V came to 6 bases and at J to 4 bases, leaving 5 bases not matched to a gene. The CDR3 totals 14 residues. Treatment indicated: roughly 19 received Ad26.COV2.S at low or high dose, single or two shots; several received placebo; per-sample allocation not given. Collection of the samples took place on day 63 after the first injection of vaccine or placebo. Comment on this clone: Its target is not known.

The chain has TRBV7-9 and TRBJ2-3; 9 bases map to TRBD2. The clonotype comes from a person aged 18-65 years who received the Ad26.COV2.S COVID-19 vaccine or a placebo. This sample comprised peripheral blood, obtained in a trial of Ad26.COV2.S vaccine versus placebo. CDR3 residues: CASSRSGGADTQYF. CDR3 DNA: TGTGCCAGCAGTCGTAGCGGGGGAGCAGATACGCAGTATTTT.